This TCR beta chain emerged from a study of blood T cell repertoires in COVID-19. This CDR3 is built from 16 residues. Between the trimmed V and J ends, which lost 0 bases and 5 bases, there was a span of 18 bases. The germline V gene has CDR1 SGDLS and CDR2 YYNGEE. Original data processing: Amplification with reference gene primers provided the estimates of nucleated cell counts. Using immunoSEQ multiplex PCR, the repertoire was profiled, and TCRdb retains in-frame clones only, with some absent. That table gives V, J and clone size, and the DNA gave D and trimming. The table lists around 78,000 clones, 88% of them singletons.

This clonotype was sampled from a man over 45 with active COVID-19. The sample comprised peripheral blood. J is TRBJ2-7 and V is TRBV9, with a tentative D call TRBD2 (6 bases). The CDR3 loop reads CASSVGPGWGGDEQYF. DNA of the CDR3: TGTGCCAGCAGCGTAGGTCCAGGATGGGGCGGGGACGAGCAGTACTTC.